A selection of T cell receptor beta chains follows, all from one sample in a study of metastatic and nonmetastatic thyroid tumors. With MiXCR, TCRdb reprocessed the PCR reads. The table lists about 15,000 clones, 20% to 25% of them singletons, with about 8.3% in the top ten. The sequenced sample was tumor tissue. The receptor source for this set is a female donor with papillary thyroid cancer or a benign thyroid nodule (not recorded which). Some clones in this sample may be carry-over from other donors' samples. CDR3s include the opening cysteine and the closing phenylalanine or tryptophan. Each record gives: D gene, V gene, J gene, clone size, CDR3 DNA, CDR3 protein. The D gene is left open where the match is weak. Some rows have no size entry. The others give once, few or many, or a class for an expanded clone.

>-|TRBV11-2|TRBJ2-2|-
TGTGCCAGCAGCTACGGGGGGAACACCGGGGAGCTGTTTTTT
CASSYGGNTGELFF
>-|TRBV7-9|TRBJ2-5|many
TGTGCCAGCAGCCAAAGGGTAACCCAGTACTTC
CASSQRVTQYF
>-|TRBV20-1|TRBJ2-1|once
TGCAGTGCTAGGTACGGGTCTACCTACAATGAGCAGTTCTTC
CSARYGSTYNEQFF
>-|TRBV28|TRBJ2-3|many
TGTGCCAGCAGTCTCGCCGGCGATACGCAGTATTTT
CASSLAGDTQYF
>TRBD2|TRBV20-1|TRBJ2-1|medium-sized
TGCAGTGCTAGAGACCACACCGGGACTAGCGGGAGATTTGGTGAGCAGTTCTTC
CSARDHTGTSGRFGEQFF
>TRBD2|TRBV20-1|TRBJ2-1|-
TGCAGTGCTAGAAGTGGGACTAGCTCTTACAATGAGCAGTTCTTC
CSARSGTSSYNEQFF
>-|TRBV11-3|TRBJ2-2|many
TGTGCCAGCAGCGCTACAGGGTTTGGCGGGGAGCTGTTTTTT
CASSATGFGGELFF
>-|TRBV5-1|TRBJ1-2|medium-sized
TGCGCCAGCAGACAGGACCGAGACTATGGCTACACCTTC
CASRQDRDYGYTF
>-|TRBV9|TRBJ2-1|many
TGTGCCAGCAGCGTAGAATTAGTCGGGGGAGGACGCAATGAGCAGTTCTTC
CASSVELVGGGRNEQFF
>-|TRBV3-1|TRBJ1-2|medium-sized
TGTGCCAGCAGCCAGGTGGGGGGTTCCGGCTACACCTTC
CASSQVGGSGYTF
>-|TRBV29-1|TRBJ2-7|-
TGCAGCGTGGGAGAAGGTGAGCAGTACTTC
CSVGEGEQYF
>-|TRBV9|TRBJ2-2|many
TGTGCCAGCAGCGCGGTCAGACTTCCCACCGGGGAGCTGTTTTTT
CASSAVRLPTGELFF
>TRBD2|TRBV28|TRBJ2-7|-
TGTGCCAGCAGTCAAACTAGCGGGGGTACTTACGAGCAGTACTTC
CASSQTSGGTYEQYF
>TRBD1|TRBV20-1|TRBJ1-2|-
TGCAGTGCTAACATACAGGGGGCGAGTGGCTACACCTTC
CSANIQGASGYTF
>TRBD1|TRBV3-1|TRBJ1-6|medium-sized
TGTGCCAGCACCCGGGGACAGGGTCAATCACCCCTCCACTTT
CASTRGQGQSPLHF
>TRBD1|TRBV5-6|TRBJ1-5|many
TGTGCCAGCAGCTTGAGAGGGCAGGGGGTCCGGCAGCCCCAGCATTTT
CASSLRGQGVRQPQHF
>-|TRBV7-8|TRBJ2-7|large
TGTGCCAGCAGCTTATCCACAAACGAGCAGTACTTC
CASSLSTNEQYF
>-|TRBV19|TRBJ1-2|few
TGTGCCAGTAGTATAGATACCCGCGATGGCTACACCTTC
CASSIDTRDGYTF
>TRBD1|TRBV6-1|TRBJ2-3|medium-sized
TGTGCCAGCAGCCAACCAGGGGGCGGCACAGATACGCAGTATTTT
CASSQPGGGTDTQYF
>TRBD2|TRBV7-9|TRBJ2-5|many
TGTGCCAGCAGGCCCCGATTAGAGGGAGGGCCGAGAGAGACCCAGTACTTC
CASRPRLEGGPRETQYF
>-|TRBV27|TRBJ2-3|many
TGTGCCAGCAACCCCCTGGAGGGGACAGATACGCAGTATTTT
CASNPLEGTDTQYF
>-|TRBV4-2|TRBJ1-4|many
TGTGCCAGCAGCCAAGATTTCCCGGGACAAAGTGAAAAACTGTTTTTT
CASSQDFPGQSEKLFF
>-|TRBV20-1|TRBJ2-1|many
TGCAGTGCTGGGGGGGCGGGAGATCACAATGAGCAGTTCTTC
CSAGGAGDHNEQFF
>TRBD1|TRBV12-3/TRBV12-4|TRBJ2-7|-
TGTGCCAGCAGTCGGAACAGGGGAACGACCTACGAGCAGTACTTC
CASSRNRGTTYEQYF
>TRBD2|TRBV13|TRBJ2-7|medium-sized
TGTGCCAGCAGCTTACGCGGGAGCTCCTCCTACGAGCAGTACTTC
CASSLRGSSSYEQYF
>-|TRBV14|TRBJ2-3|many
TGTGCCAGCAGCCAAGGGCCGGGCCCAAATACGCAGTATTTT
CASSQGPGPNTQYF
>TRBD1|TRBV7-9|TRBJ2-7|many
TGTGCCAGCAGCCCCTGGACAGGCGACTCCTACGAGCAGTACTTC
CASSPWTGDSYEQYF
>TRBD2|TRBV27|TRBJ2-1|few
TGTGCCAGCAGTCTTCGGACTAGCGGGACTCTTGTACATGAGCAGTTCTTC
CASSLRTSGTLVHEQFF
>-|TRBV2|TRBJ1-2|medium-sized
TGTGCCAGTGGCGGGTCTCCTAACTATGGCTACACCTTC
CASGGSPNYGYTF
>-|TRBV28|TRBJ1-5|medium-sized
TGTGCCAGCAGTTTAATGGGGGGGTCTCAGCCCCAGCATTTT
CASSLMGGSQPQHF
>-|TRBV6-2/TRBV6-3|TRBJ2-1|few
TGTGCCAGCAGTCCCGAGACTGGGGAGCAGTTCTTC
CASSPETGEQFF
>TRBD2|TRBV20-1|TRBJ2-1|-
TGCAGTGCTAGAGTACAAGCGGGAGGGCGCAATGAGCAGTTCTTC
CSARVQAGGRNEQFF
>-|TRBV12-3/TRBV12-4|TRBJ2-6|-
TGTGCCAGCAGTGAAGGGTGGTCTGGGGCCAACGTCCTGACTTTC
CASSEGWSGANVLTF
>-|TRBV20-1|TRBJ2-5|many
TGCAGTGCCCCCCTGAACAGAGAAGAGACCCAGTACTTC
CSAPLNREETQYF
>-|TRBV20-1|TRBJ1-1|once
TGCAGTGCTATACCAGGGGCAATGAACACTGAAGCTTTCTTT
CSAIPGAMNTEAFF
>-|TRBV7-8|TRBJ1-2|many
TGTGCCAGCAGCTTAAGAGAGGGGGGGCGCGATGGCTACACCTTC
CASSLREGGRDGYTF
>TRBD2|TRBV28|TRBJ2-7|-
TGTGCCAGCAGCCGCCCTACTAGCGGTGACATACAGTACTTC
CASSRPTSGDIQYF
>-|TRBV5-1|TRBJ2-2|-
TGCGCCAGCAAGGAGTTGGGGCTCACCGGGGAGCTGTTTTTT
CASKELGLTGELFF
>TRBD2|TRBV4-2|TRBJ2-2|-
TGTGCCAGCAGCCCAGGCGTTGCGGGACTAGCGGGAAGAACCGGGGAGCTGTTTTTT
CASSPGVAGLAGRTGELFF
>-|TRBV18|TRBJ1-6|many
TGTGCCAGCTCAAACGGACAGACATTCTATAATTCACCCCTCCACTTT
CASSNGQTFYNSPLHF
>-|TRBV6-1|TRBJ1-1|-
TGTGCCAGCAGCCTGGGTGGACAGCTACAGACTGAAGCTTTCTTT
CASSLGGQLQTEAFF
>TRBD1|TRBV12-3/TRBV12-4|TRBJ2-7|few
TGTGCCAGCAGTTTAAGTAGGGGGCTCTACGAGCAGTACTTC
CASSLSRGLYEQYF
>-|TRBV28|TRBJ2-7|medium-sized
TGTGCCAGCCGGAGGGGTAGCTCCTACGAGCAGTACTTC
CASRRGSSYEQYF
>TRBD1|TRBV16|TRBJ1-2|many
TGTGCCAGCAGTCTTGGGACAGAATACTATGGCTACACCTTC
CASSLGTEYYGYTF
>TRBD2|TRBV10-3|TRBJ2-3|-
TGTGCCACGCGGCGGGAGTCGGGCACAGATACGCAGTATTTT
CATRRESGTDTQYF
>TRBD1|TRBV11-1|TRBJ1-1|many
TGTGCCAGCAGCTTAGGACCACAGGGGGCGGCGGCTGAAGCTTTCTTT
CASSLGPQGAAAEAFF